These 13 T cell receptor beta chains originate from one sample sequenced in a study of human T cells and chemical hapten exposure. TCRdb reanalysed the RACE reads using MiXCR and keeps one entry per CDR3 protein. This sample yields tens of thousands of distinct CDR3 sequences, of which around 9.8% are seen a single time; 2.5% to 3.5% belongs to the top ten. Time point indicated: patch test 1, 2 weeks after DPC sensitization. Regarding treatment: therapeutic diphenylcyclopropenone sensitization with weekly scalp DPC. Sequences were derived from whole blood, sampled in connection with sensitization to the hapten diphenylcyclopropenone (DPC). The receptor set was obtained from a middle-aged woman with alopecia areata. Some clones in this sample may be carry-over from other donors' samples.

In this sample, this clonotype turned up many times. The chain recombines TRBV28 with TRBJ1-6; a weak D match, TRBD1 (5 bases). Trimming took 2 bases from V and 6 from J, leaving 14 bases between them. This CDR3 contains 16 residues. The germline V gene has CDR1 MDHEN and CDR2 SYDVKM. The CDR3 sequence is CASSLGSFRGNSPLHF. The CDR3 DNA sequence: TGTGCCAGCAGTTTAGGAAGTTTTAGGGGTAATTCACCCCTCCACTTT.

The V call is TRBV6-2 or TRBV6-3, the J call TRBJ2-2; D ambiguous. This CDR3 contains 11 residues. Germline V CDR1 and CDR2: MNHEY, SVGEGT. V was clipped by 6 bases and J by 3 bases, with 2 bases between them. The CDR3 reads CASSDTGELFF. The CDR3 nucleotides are TGTGCCAGCAGCGACACCGGGGAGCTGTTTTTT.

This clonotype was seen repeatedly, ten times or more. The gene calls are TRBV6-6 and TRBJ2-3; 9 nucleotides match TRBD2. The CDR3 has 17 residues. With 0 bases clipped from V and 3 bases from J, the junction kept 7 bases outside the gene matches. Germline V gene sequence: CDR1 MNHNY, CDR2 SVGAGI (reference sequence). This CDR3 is CASSYSSLAGKTDTQYF. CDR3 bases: TGTGCCAGCAGTTACTCGTCGCTAGCGGGAAAAACAGATACGCAGTATTTT.

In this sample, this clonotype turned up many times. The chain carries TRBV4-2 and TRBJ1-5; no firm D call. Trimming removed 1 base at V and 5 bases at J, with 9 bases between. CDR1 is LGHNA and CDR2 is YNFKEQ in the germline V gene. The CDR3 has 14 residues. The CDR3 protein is CASSQGPPDQPQHF. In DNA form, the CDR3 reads TGTGCCAGCAGCCAAGGGCCCCCAGATCAGCCCCAGCATTTT.

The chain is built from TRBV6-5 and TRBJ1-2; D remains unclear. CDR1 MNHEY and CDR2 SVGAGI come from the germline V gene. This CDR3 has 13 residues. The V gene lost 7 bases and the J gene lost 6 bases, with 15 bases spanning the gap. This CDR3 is CASTREGLDGYTF. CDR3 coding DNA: TGTGCCAGCACCCGAGAAGGACTCGATGGCTACACCTTC.

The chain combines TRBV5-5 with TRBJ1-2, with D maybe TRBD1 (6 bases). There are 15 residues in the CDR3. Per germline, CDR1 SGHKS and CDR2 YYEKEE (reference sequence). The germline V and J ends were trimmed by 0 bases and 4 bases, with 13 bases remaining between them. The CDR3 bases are TGTGCCAGCAGCTTGGTGACAGGCGCCCGCTATGGCTACACCTTC. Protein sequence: CASSLVTGARYGYTF.

In nucleotides, the CDR3 is TGCGCCAGCAGCCCGTCGCCGGGGGACTACCACTACGAGCAGTACTTC. Its protein product is CASSPSPGDYHYEQYF. This sequence joins TRBV4-1 and TRBJ2-7; TRBD2 agrees at 7 bases. J lost 3 bases, V lost 4 bases, and 12 bases had no gene match. The CDR3 is 16 residues long. Germline CDR1 is MGHRA and CDR2 is YSYEKL.

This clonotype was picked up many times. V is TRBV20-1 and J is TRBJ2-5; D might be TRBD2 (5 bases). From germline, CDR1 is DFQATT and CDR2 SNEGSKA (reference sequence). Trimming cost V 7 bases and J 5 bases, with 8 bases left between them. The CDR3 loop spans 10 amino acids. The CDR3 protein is CSGSGETQYF. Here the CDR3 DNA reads TGCAGTGGTTCGGGGGAGACCCAGTACTTC.

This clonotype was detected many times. CDR3 sequence: CASSLTGHTEAFF. For the CDR3, the DNA is TGCGCCAGCAGCTTGACAGGACACACTGAAGCTTTCTTT. V and J are TRBV5-1 and TRBJ1-1; D perhaps matches TRBD1 (5 bases). V was shortened by 1 base and J by 3 bases, with 7 bases between the two germline ends. This CDR3 contains 13 residues. Germline CDR1 reads SGHRS; CDR2 reads YFSETQ.

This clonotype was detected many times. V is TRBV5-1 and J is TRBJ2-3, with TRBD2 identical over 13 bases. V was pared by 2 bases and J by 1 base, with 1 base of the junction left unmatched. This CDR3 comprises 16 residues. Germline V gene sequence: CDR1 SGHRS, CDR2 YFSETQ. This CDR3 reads CASSLGTSGGTDTQYF. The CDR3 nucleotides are TGCGCCAGCAGCTTAGGGACTAGCGGGGGCACAGATACGCAGTATTTT. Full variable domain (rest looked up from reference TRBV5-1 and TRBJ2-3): KAGVTQTPRYLIKTRGQQVTLSCSPISGHRSVSWYQQTPGQGLQFLFEYFSETQRNKGNFPGRFSGRQFSNSRSEMNVSTLELGDSALYLCASSLGTSGGTDTQYFGPGTRLTVL.

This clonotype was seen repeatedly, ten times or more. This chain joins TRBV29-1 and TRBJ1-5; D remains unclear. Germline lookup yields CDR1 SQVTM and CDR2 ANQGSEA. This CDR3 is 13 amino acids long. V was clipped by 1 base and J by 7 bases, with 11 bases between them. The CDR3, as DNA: TGCAGCGTTGAAGTCAGTAAGGAACAGCCCCAGCATTTT. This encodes CSVEVSKEQPQHF. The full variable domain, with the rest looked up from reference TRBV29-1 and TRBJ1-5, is SAVISQKPSRDICQRGTSLTIQCQVDSQVTMMFWYRQQPGQSLTLIATANQGSEATYESGFVIDKFPISRPNLTFSTLTVSNMSPEDSSIYLCSVEVSKEQPQHFGDGTRLSIL.

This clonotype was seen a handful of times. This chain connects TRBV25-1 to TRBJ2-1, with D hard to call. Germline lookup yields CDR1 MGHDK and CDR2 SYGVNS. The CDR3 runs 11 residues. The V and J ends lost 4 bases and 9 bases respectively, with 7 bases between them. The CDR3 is CASSAGVEQFF. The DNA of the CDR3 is TGTGCCAGCAGTGCTGGCGTTGAGCAGTTCTTC.

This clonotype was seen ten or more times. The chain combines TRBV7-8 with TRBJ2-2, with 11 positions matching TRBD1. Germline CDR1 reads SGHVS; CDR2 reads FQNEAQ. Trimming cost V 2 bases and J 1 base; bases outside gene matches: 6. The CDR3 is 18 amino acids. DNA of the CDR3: TGTGCCAGCAGCTTACGGGACAGGGGGATAGTGAACACCGGGGAGCTGTTTTTT. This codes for CASSLRDRGIVNTGELFF.